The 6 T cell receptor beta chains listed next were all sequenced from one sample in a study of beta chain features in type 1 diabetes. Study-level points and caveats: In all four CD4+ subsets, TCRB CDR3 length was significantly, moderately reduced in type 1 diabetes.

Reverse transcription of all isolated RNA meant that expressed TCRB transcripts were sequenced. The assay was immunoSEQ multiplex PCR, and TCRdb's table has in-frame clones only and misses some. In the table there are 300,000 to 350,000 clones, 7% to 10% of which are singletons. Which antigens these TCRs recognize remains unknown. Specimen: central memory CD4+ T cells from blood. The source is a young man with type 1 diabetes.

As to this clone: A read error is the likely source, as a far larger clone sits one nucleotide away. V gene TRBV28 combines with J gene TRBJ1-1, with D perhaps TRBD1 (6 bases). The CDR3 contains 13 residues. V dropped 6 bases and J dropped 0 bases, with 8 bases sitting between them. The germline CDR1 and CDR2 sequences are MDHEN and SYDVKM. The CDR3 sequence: CASRGQMNTEAFF. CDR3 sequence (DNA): TGTGCCAGCAGGGGACAAATGAACACTGAAGCTTTCTTT.

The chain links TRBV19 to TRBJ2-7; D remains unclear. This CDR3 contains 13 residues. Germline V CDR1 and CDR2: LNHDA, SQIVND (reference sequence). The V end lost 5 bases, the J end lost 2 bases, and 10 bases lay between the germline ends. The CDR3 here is CASSPHQTYEQYF. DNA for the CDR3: TGTGCCAGTAGTCCACACCAGACCTACGAGCAGTACTTC.

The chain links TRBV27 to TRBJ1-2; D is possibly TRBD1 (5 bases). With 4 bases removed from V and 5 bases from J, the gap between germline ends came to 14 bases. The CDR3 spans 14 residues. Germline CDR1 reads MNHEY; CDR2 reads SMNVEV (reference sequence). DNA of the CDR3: TGTGCCAGCAGTTCCCTGGCGGGGGGATATGGCTACACCTTC. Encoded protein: CASSSLAGGYGYTF.

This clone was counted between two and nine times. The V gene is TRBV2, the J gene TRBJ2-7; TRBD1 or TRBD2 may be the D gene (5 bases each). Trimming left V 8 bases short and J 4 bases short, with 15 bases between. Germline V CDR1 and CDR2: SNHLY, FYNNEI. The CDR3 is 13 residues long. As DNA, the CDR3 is TGTGCCAGCGTTCGGGGCGGATTATACGAGCAGTACTTC. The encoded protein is CASVRGGLYEQYF.

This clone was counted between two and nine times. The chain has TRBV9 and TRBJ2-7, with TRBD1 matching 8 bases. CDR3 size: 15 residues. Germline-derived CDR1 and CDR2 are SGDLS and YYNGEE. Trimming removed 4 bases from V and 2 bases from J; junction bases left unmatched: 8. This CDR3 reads CASSPRDRSTYEQYF. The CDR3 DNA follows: TGTGCCAGCAGCCCCCGGGACAGGTCCACCTACGAGCAGTACTTC.

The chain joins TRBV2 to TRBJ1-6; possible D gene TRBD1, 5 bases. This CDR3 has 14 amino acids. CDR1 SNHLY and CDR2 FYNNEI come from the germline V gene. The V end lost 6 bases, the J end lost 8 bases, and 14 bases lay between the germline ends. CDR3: CASRIRGHDSPLHF. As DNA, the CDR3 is TGTGCCAGCAGAATTCGGGGCCACGATTCACCCCTCCACTTT.